The rows below give T cell receptor beta chains drawn from one sample of a study of blood T cell repertoires in COVID-19. Generated by immunoSEQ multiplex PCR, the TCRdb table keeps only in-frame clones and is missing some. Here the sample spans fewer than 40,000 clones, around 90% being singletons. Sequencing input: peripheral blood. These receptors all come from a human donor with active COVID-19. The donor label of this sample is uncertain. Both conserved end residues are part of each CDR3. A D gene is named only where the DNA matches it firmly. The size entry is marked missing in some rows and otherwise reads once, few, many or a size class.

v_call,j_call,d_call,clone_size,cdr3_aa,cdr3_nt
TRBV6-1,TRBJ1-6,-,-,CASSDRTGSSSYNSPLHF,TGTGCCAGCAGTGACAGAACAGGTTCAAGCTCCTATAATTCACCCCTCCACTTT
TRBV9,TRBJ1-5,TRBD1,once,CASSLRTGGGNQPQHF,TGTGCCAGCAGCTTACGAACAGGGGGCGGCAATCAGCCCCAGCATTTT
TRBV5-1,TRBJ2-1,TRBD2,-,CASSLTESGGAYEQFF,TGCGCCAGCAGCTTGACGGAGAGCGGGGGGGCCTATGAGCAGTTCTTC
TRBV28,TRBJ2-3,-,-,CARERPAVLYTQYF,TGTGCCAGGGAGCGGCCTGCTGTATTGTATACGCAGTATTTT
TRBV5-1,TRBJ2-3,-,-,CASSLEGVGTDTQYF,TGCGCCAGCAGCTTGGAAGGGGTTGGGACAGATACGCAGTATTTT
TRBV4-3,TRBJ2-5,-,-,CASSQSGYQETQYF,TGCGCCAGCAGCCAATCCGGGTACCAAGAGACCCAGTACTTC
TRBV7-2,TRBJ2-2,-,-,CASRGTRVTGELFF,TGTGCCAGCAGGGGGACTCGCGTCACCGGGGAGCTGTTTTTT
TRBV4-2,TRBJ2-2,-,-,CASSRGAGTGELFF,TGTGCCAGCAGCCGGGGAGCGGGCACCGGGGAGCTGTTTTTT
TRBV4-3,TRBJ2-1,-,-,CASSQGREGRNEQFF,TGCGCCAGCAGCCAAGGTCGTGAGGGTAGGAATGAGCAGTTCTTC
TRBV5-1,TRBJ2-2,-,-,CASSLTGSSNTGELFF,TGCGCCAGCAGCTTGACAGGGTCGTCGAACACCGGGGAGCTGTTTTTT
TRBV4-3,TRBJ2-5,-,-,CASSQDLGEETQYF,TGCGCCAGCAGCCAAGATCTAGGCGAGGAGACCCAGTACTTC
TRBV27,TRBJ2-3,TRBD1,once,CASRWTGGYTSTDTQYF,TGTGCCAGCAGATGGACAGGGGGGTATACTAGCACAGATACGCAGTATTTT
TRBV10-3,TRBJ2-1,TRBD2,-,CAIRPGLAGDEQFF,TGTGCCATCAGGCCGGGACTAGCGGGAGATGAGCAGTTCTTC
TRBV27,TRBJ2-3,TRBD2,-,CASSPTSSGRILGTDTQYF,TGTGCCAGCAGTCCTACGTCTAGCGGGAGGATTTTGGGCACAGATACGCAGTATTTT
TRBV27,TRBJ2-5,TRBD2,-,CASREGTSRLIETQYF,TGTGCCAGCAGAGAAGGGACTAGTAGGTTAATCGAGACCCAGTACTTC
TRBV6-5,TRBJ1-4,-,-,CASSYGRTNEKLFF,TGTGCCAGCAGTTATGGGCGAACTAATGAAAAACTGTTTTTT
TRBV3-1/TRBV3-2,TRBJ2-5,TRBD2,-,CASSQGAQRGTRETQYF,TGTGCCAGCAGCCAAGGTGCCCAGCGGGGGACGAGAGAGACCCAGTACTTC
TRBV9,TRBJ2-1,-,-,CASSVIDSYNEQFF,TGTGCCAGCAGCGTGATTGACAGCTACAATGAGCAGTTCTTC
TRBV10-3,TRBJ2-3,TRBD2,-,CAISTRTSGDTQYF,TGTGCCATCAGTACCCGGACTAGCGGGGATACGCAGTATTTT
TRBV18,TRBJ2-5,TRBD1,once,CASSPDTGQGFEETQYF,TGTGCCAGCTCACCAGATACGGGACAGGGATTCGAAGAGACCCAGTACTTC
TRBV7-8,TRBJ2-3,-,-,CASSLLESTDTQYF,TGTGCCAGCAGCTTATTAGAGAGCACAGATACGCAGTATTTT
TRBV4-2,TRBJ1-1,-,-,CASSQDLTTSNTEAFF,TGTGCCAGCAGCCAAGATTTGACGACTTCCAACACTGAAGCTTTCTTT